Presented here are 26 T cell receptor beta chains from one specimen sequenced in a study of T cell responses to AZD1222 COVID-19 vaccine. Data came from immunoSEQ multiplex PCR; TCRdb stores just in-frame clones and leaves some out. The sample carries some 83,000 clones, 85% to 90% recorded once. The sequenced sample was peripheral blood, obtained on day 0 of AZD1222 vaccination. Receptors were obtained from an adult in good health.

CDR3: CASSLSLGVSYNEQFF. The CDR3, as DNA: TGTGCCAGCAGCCTAAGCCTGGGGGTATCCTACAATGAGCAGTTCTTC. J is TRBJ2-1 and V is TRBV7-9; either TRBD1 or TRBD2 may fit D (5 bases each). V lost 5 bases to trimming and J lost 1 base, with 15 bases between them. The CDR3 loop spans 16 amino acids. Germline CDR1 and CDR2: SEHNR and FQNEAQ (reference sequence).

V gene TRBV19 combines with J gene TRBJ1-1; 9 bases match TRBD1. V trimming: 5 bases; J trimming: 5 bases; junction bases outside the gene matches: 3. Germline CDR1 reads LNHDA; CDR2 reads SQIVND (reference sequence). The CDR3 runs 13 residues. CDR3 sequence (DNA): TGTGCCAGTAGTCGGACAGGGGAAACTGAAGCTTTCTTT. Its translation: CASSRTGETEAFF.

The rearrangement links TRBV6-5 to TRBJ1-1; a possible D gene is TRBD1 (6 bases). Germline V lookup: CDR1 MNHEY, CDR2 SVGAGI. CDR3 length equals 13 residues. V was clipped by 7 bases and J by 1 base, with 10 bases between them. In DNA, the CDR3 is TGTGCCAGCAATCCGGGACAGAACACTGAAGCTTTCTTT. The encoded protein is CASNPGQNTEAFF.

The V call is TRBV30, the J call TRBJ2-3; TRBD2 agrees at 9 bases. Germline values: CDR1 GTSNPN, CDR2 SVGIG (reference sequence). The CDR3 length is 15 residues. The DNA of the CDR3 is TGTGCAACTGCGGCGGGGGGGCCAGCCACAGATACGCAGTATTTT. Protein: CATAAGGPATDTQYF.

This clone was recorded once. J is TRBJ1-2 and V is TRBV5-4; no firm D call. V was pared by 4 bases and J by 5 bases, with 9 bases between. The CDR3 extends over 12 amino acids. CDR1 is SGHNT and CDR2 is YYREEE in the germline V gene (reference sequence). The CDR3 coding sequence is TGTGCCAGCAGCCCCGGGCGTTATGGCTACACCTTC. Amino acid sequence: CASSPGRYGYTF.

The V gene is TRBV19, the J gene TRBJ1-5; D remains unclear. This CDR3 is 15 amino acids long. Looked up from germline, CDR1 is LNHDA and CDR2 is SQIVND (reference sequence). V was trimmed by 5 bases and J by 3 bases, leaving 14 bases between them. DNA of the CDR3: TGTGCCAGTAGTGTAGTCGGGCAGTTCAATCAGCCCCAGCATTTT. Translating gives CASSVVGQFNQPQHF. Together with reference TRBV19 and TRBJ1-5, the CDR3 gives the full variable domain: DGGITQSPKYLFRKEGQNVTLSCEQNLNHDAMYWYRQDPGQGLRLIYYSQIVNDFQKGDIAEGYSVSREKKESFPLTVTSAQKNPTAFYLCASSVVGQFNQPQHFGDGTRLSIL.

The chain joins TRBV9 to TRBJ2-1, with TRBD1 as a possible D gene (6 bases). Trimming shortened V by 4 bases and J by 2 bases, and 13 bases separated the two germline ends. The germline V gene encodes CDR1 SGDLS and CDR2 YYNGEE. There are 15 residues in the CDR3. CDR3 sequence (DNA): TGTGCCAGCAGCCCACAGGGAAGCCCCTACAATGAGCAGTTCTTC. Its translation: CASSPQGSPYNEQFF.

This sequence joins TRBV19 and TRBJ1-1, with D unclear. The CDR3 is made up of 15 amino acids. Per germline, CDR1 LNHDA and CDR2 SQIVND (reference sequence). With 3 bases removed from V and 2 bases from J, the gap between germline ends came to 13 bases. The CDR3 DNA reads as TGTGCCAGTAGTATTATCGCAGGCTCAAACACTGAAGCTTTCTTT. As protein: CASSIIAGSNTEAFF. Supplemented by reference TRBV19 and TRBJ1-1, the full variable domain reads DGGITQSPKYLFRKEGQNVTLSCEQNLNHDAMYWYRQDPGQGLRLIYYSQIVNDFQKGDIAEGYSVSREKKESFPLTVTSAQKNPTAFYLCASSIIAGSNTEAFFGQGTRLTVV.

The V call is TRBV6-5, the J call TRBJ1-5; D uncertain. Trimming removed 11 bases at V and 0 bases at J, with 14 bases between. The CDR3 extends over 14 amino acids. The germline gives CDR1 MNHEY, CDR2 SVGAGI. The CDR3 nucleotides are TGTGCCCTCGGGAGGGAGAATAGCAATCAGCCCCAGCATTTT. Its translation is CALGRENSNQPQHF.

The gene calls are TRBV29-1 and TRBJ1-2, with 9 bases aligning to TRBD1. The CDR3 contains 13 residues. J was trimmed by 5 bases and V by 8 bases; bases with no gene match: 9. Germline-derived CDR1 and CDR2 are SQVTM and ANQGSEA. The CDR3 sequence is CSSPGQGEYGYTF. The CDR3 DNA follows: TGCAGCTCCCCGGGACAGGGAGAATATGGCTACACCTTC.

This chain connects TRBV7-2 to TRBJ1-3; D gene unclear. Trimming removed 5 bases from V and 0 bases from J, with 14 bases in between. Germline loops: CDR1 SGHTA, CDR2 FQGNSA. The CDR3 covers 16 residues. The CDR3 loop is CASSPRQTDSGNTIYF. In DNA form, the CDR3 reads TGTGCCAGCAGCCCCCGACAAACTGACTCTGGAAACACCATATATTTT. The complete variable domain, with remaining parts taken from reference TRBV7-2 and TRBJ1-3, reads GAGVSQSPSNKVTEKGKDVELRCDPISGHTALYWYRQSLGQGLEFLIYFQGNSAPDKSGLPSDRFSAERTGGSVSTLTIQRTQQEDSAVYLCASSPRQTDSGNTIYFGEGSWLTVV.

The genes are TRBV30 and TRBJ1-1; 8 positions match TRBD1. The V segment lost 7 bases and the J segment 5 bases; nucleotides outside the gene matches: 6. The CDR3 runs to 12 residues. Germline-derived CDR1 and CDR2 are GTSNPN and SVGIG (reference sequence). Here the CDR3 DNA reads TGTGCCTCGGACAGGGCTGGAACTGAAGCTTTCTTT. This encodes CASDRAGTEAFF.

This sequence joins TRBV11-3 and TRBJ1-3; D is ambiguous. Germline assignment: CDR1 SGHNT and CDR2 YENEEA. Between the trimmed V and J ends, which lost 5 bases and 0 bases, there was a span of 11 bases. There are 15 residues in the CDR3. Here the CDR3 reads CASSPYGSSGNTIYF. CDR3 in DNA: TGTGCCAGCAGCCCCTACGGGTCCTCTGGAAACACCATATATTTT.

The rearrangement joins TRBV5-4 to TRBJ2-3; D possibly corresponds to TRBD1 (5 bases). The CDR3 length is 14 residues. In germline, CDR1 is SGHNT, CDR2 YYREEE (reference sequence). V was pared by 2 bases and J by 4 bases, with 11 bases between. This chain's CDR3 is CASSFGVGPDTQYF. DNA of the CDR3: TGTGCCAGCAGCTTTGGAGTGGGGCCAGATACGCAGTATTTT.

The chain employs TRBV9 and TRBJ2-7; no firm D call. The germline V gene encodes CDR1 SGDLS and CDR2 YYNGEE. The CDR3 length is 14 residues. V dropped 4 bases and J dropped 5 bases, with 16 bases sitting between them. The DNA for the CDR3 is TGTGCCAGCAGCAGGCTAGATTTACCTAACGAGCAGTACTTC. Translated, it gives CASSRLDLPNEQYF.

The chain recombines TRBV10-3 with TRBJ2-3; maybe TRBD2 (5 bases). The CDR3 runs to 17 residues. Germline CDR1 ENHRY, CDR2 SYGVKD. With 5 bases removed from V and 6 bases from J, the gap between germline ends came to 24 bases. CDR3 in amino acids: CAISSDPKRSYGDTQYF. CDR3 nucleotide sequence: TGTGCCATCAGTTCGGACCCTAAGCGGTCCTACGGGGATACGCAGTATTTT.

The sample holds one count of this clone. V usage is TRBV4-2 and J usage is TRBJ1-1; 10 positions match TRBD1. This CDR3 contains 16 residues. Looked up from germline, CDR1 is LGHNA and CDR2 is YNFKEQ. With 4 bases clipped from V and 3 bases from J, the junction kept 8 bases outside the gene matches. The CDR3 DNA is TGTGCCAGCAGCCGCTGGACAGGGGGTAGGGACACTGAAGCTTTCTTT. It encodes CASSRWTGGRDTEAFF.

The chain couples TRBV18 to TRBJ2-2; D may be TRBD1 (6 bases). Germline CDR1 is KGHSH and CDR2 is LQKENI. The CDR3 has 14 amino acids. Trimming stripped 4 bases from V and 6 bases from J, with 12 bases between. The CDR3 nucleotides are TGTGCCAGCTCACTACCCACAGGGTCCGGGGAGCTGTTTTTT. This gives the protein CASSLPTGSGELFF.

V usage is TRBV24-1 and J usage is TRBJ1-2, with D possibly matching TRBD1 (6 bases). Germline V gene sequence: CDR1 KGHDR, CDR2 SFDVKD. The CDR3 consists of 13 residues. V dropped 4 bases and J dropped 7 bases, with 12 bases sitting between them. CDR3: CATSDRTAGGYTF. CDR3 coding DNA: TGTGCCACCAGTGACAGGACAGCGGGTGGCTACACCTTC.

The chain joins TRBV24-1 to TRBJ1-2; D remains ambiguous. Germline values: CDR1 KGHDR, CDR2 SFDVKD. With 4 bases removed from V and 5 bases from J, the gap between germline ends came to 19 bases. The CDR3 consists of 16 residues. CDR3 DNA sequence: TGTGCCACCAGTGACCCCTCGTCCCGAGACCCTTATGGCTACACCTTC. This gives the protein CATSDPSSRDPYGYTF.

V usage is TRBV20-1 and J usage is TRBJ2-7, with D maybe TRBD2 (5 bases). V was trimmed by 3 bases and J by 2 bases, leaving 14 bases between them. There are 14 residues in the CDR3. Germline V gives CDR1 DFQATT, CDR2 SNEGSKA (reference sequence). In nucleotides, the CDR3 is TGCAGTGCTAGTGGCAGCGGCGGGCCCTACGAGCAGTACTTC. Its translation: CSASGSGGPYEQYF.

The chain uses TRBV9 and TRBJ2-7, with TRBD1 matching 9 bases. After removal of 4 bases from V and 4 bases from J, the junction contained 3 bases not matched to a gene. CDR1 and CDR2 from the germline V gene are SGDLS and YYNGEE. This CDR3 spans 13 amino acids. CDR3 in DNA: TGTGCCAGCAGCCCGGGACAGGGTTACGAGCAGTACTTC. This codes for CASSPGQGYEQYF.

This chain connects TRBV6-5 to TRBJ1-5, with TRBD1 identical over 7 bases. The CDR3 contains 15 residues. Germline CDR1 and CDR2: MNHEY and SVGAGI. Trimming at V came to 2 bases and at J to 0 bases, leaving 1 base not matched to a gene. The CDR3 sequence: CASSYRQGSNQPQHF. CDR3 nucleotides: TGTGCCAGCAGTTACCGACAGGGTAGCAATCAGCCCCAGCATTTT.

The chain couples TRBV11-3 to TRBJ2-5, with 7 positions matching TRBD2. The length of the CDR3 is 17 residues. The J segment lost 2 bases and the V segment lost 3 bases, leaving 12 bases of the junction unmatched. The germline gives CDR1 SGHNT, CDR2 YENEEA. Written as DNA, the CDR3 is TGTGCCAGCAGCTTGGGGGAGGGCGGCTGGGGGCAAGAGACCCAGTACTTC. Translation: CASSLGEGGWGQETQYF.

V gene TRBV27 combines with J gene TRBJ1-1, with TRBD1 as a possible D gene (6 bases). This CDR3 contains 17 residues. CDR1 MNHEY and CDR2 SMNVEV come from the germline V gene (reference sequence). V was cut by 3 bases and J by 1 base, with 18 bases left in between. CDR3: CASSFGGLGGKNTEAFF. CDR3 coding DNA: TGTGCCAGCAGTTTCGGGGGGCTCGGAGGGAAGAACACTGAAGCTTTCTTT.

This clone was picked up one time. The chain is built from TRBV5-1 and TRBJ1-6, with D hard to call. The length of the CDR3 is 13 residues. Germline V gene data show CDR1 as SGHRS and CDR2 as YFSETQ. V was clipped by 4 bases and J by 7 bases, with 9 bases between them. DNA of the CDR3: TGCGCCAGCAGCGGACTACAGAATTCACCCCTCCACTTT. It encodes CASSGLQNSPLHF.